Given below is one TCR beta chain in context. Its antigen remains undetermined. Per-base quality was not reported, and no clone a single base away is much larger than it. TCR CDR3 regions were amplified from genomic DNA by multiplex PCR using the deep immunoSEQ assay. For each cell subset, the extracted genomic DNA was distributed evenly across all wells of several immunoSEQ 96-well plates, and each plate served as one replicate. For sorted subsets, 200 to 250 ng of genomic DNA, equivalent to 30,000 or so T cell genomes, went into each replicate PCR. Purified libraries were quantified with a Qubit 3.0 fluorometer, sized on a Bioanalyzer 2100, and re-quantified with the KAPA Library Quantification kit. Every immunoSEQ 96-well plate was sequenced on a dedicated single-read 150-cycle Illumina NextSeq 550 flow cell. On the authors' methods: The immunoSEQ output contained only junctional sequences without quality scores, so filtering could not match that applied to full-length reads. Sequences were annotated with PyIR, a Python wrapper for IgBLAST v1.9, using IMGT germline references to assign V/J genes and CDR3. Reads were filtered out if the reads had weak V/J assignments (E-value above 1e-6), no CDR3, stop codons, out-of-frame junctions, or ambiguous translated residues. V3J clonotypes were defined by identical inferred V gene, J gene, and CDR3 amino acid sequence. To compute the percentage overlap between repertoires, the number of shared unique clonotypes was divided by the size of the smaller repertoire. Repertoire richness was assessed with RTK rarefaction, the Chao1 estimator, and Recon v2.1 estimates of unobserved clonotypes. Generation probabilities for all TCRbeta clonotypes obtained by the gDNA method from several donors were computed using OLGA. TCRdb provides this immuneACCESS table in a form limited to in-frame rearrangements. Some clones are lacking; in checked studies, under half of them reflect an unresolved V gene, and why the rest are absent is not known. V and J calls and clone size are as listed in that table; D and trimming were resolved from the DNA. The sample table lists some 2,100,000 clones, roughly 95% of them with a count of one. The ten largest account for roughly 0.13% of the sample.

The donors were healthy, HIV-negative adults with no recently reported acute infections or vaccinations. Every donor was a Caucasian adult residing in Nashville, Tennessee, USA. CD4+ T cells were enriched by magnetic negative selection; naive cells were then positively selected on CD45RA, and the negative fraction formed the memory subset. Blood was obtained by leukapheresis, after which PBMCs were separated by Ficoll-Histopaque density gradient centrifugation and cryopreserved in liquid nitrogen vapor phase. Analytical flow cytometry was used to check the purity and quantity of every magnetically sorted T cell population. Genomic DNA was isolated from each sorted fraction and quantified by UV absorbance on a Nanodrop 2000c. This sample stems from a study of shared clonotypes between healthy human individuals (dated by TCRdb to between 2020 and 2021). In terms of the full investigation: The cohort comprised a couple of women and a few men aged 18 to 49 years. The study deeply sequenced blood TCR repertoires of about 5 healthy adults to estimate repertoire size and the extent of clonotype sharing between individuals. For each donor, CD4 naive and CD4 memory were each given three plates, CD8 naive was given two plates, and CD8 memory was given one plate. Libraries were prepared and TCR repertoires were sequenced by different laboratories using diverse techniques, in order to increase sequencing depth and limit assay-specific biases. Per donor, leukapheresis produced somewhere between about 0.9 and 9 billion PBMCs. The study at large found these results: Sharing across a few donors was observed for 4.5% to 6.5% of naive CD4, over 3% of naive CD8, about 2.3% of memory CD4, and around 0.4% of memory CD8 clonotypes. Rarefaction of sorted-subset datasets indicated incomplete sequencing despite the large sequencing depth. Based on pairwise subsampling, the degree of clonotype sharing among donors was expected to be affected by sequencing depth. Compared with non-shared clonotypes, the clonotypes found in all four sorted-subset donors had higher generation probabilities. The genetic and exposure-history diversity represented was limited by the small number of donors. Larger estimated clonotype richness was generally found for naive subsets than for memory subsets. Sampling was restricted to blood, and TCR repertoires in tissue are likely to differ from TCR repertoires in blood.

The germline V gene gives CDR1 as SGHDT and CDR2 as YYEEEE. Reading from cysteine to phenylalanine, the CDR3 counts 13 amino acids. The entry retains the CDR3 DNA only, 39 bases that are in frame from base 1. After removal of 4 bases from V and 5 bases from J, the junction retains 5 bases not matched to a gene. Recombination joined TRBV5-6 with TRBJ2-7; 8 nucleotides in the junction match TRBD2. The sequencing input was naive CD4+ T cells sorted from blood. Taken with the paper, the label for cell subset or site translates to: CD45RA+ positively selected. The source is a man between 18 and 29 years old in good health. The DNA sequence is given as TGTGCCAGCAGCGGCGGGAGGAACAACGAGCAGTACTTC. The translation is CASSGGRNNEQYF.